This T cell receptor (beta chain) was documented in a study of OX40 agonist ivuxolimab in advanced cancers. About the study: A mean age of about 56 years, range roughly 23 to 79, was recorded, and approximately 85% were male. Broader study findings: Researchers report that CD8+ T cells had, on average, more expanded clones than CD4+.

In regard to this clone: The antigen is not known.

Assay: immunoSEQ multiplex PCR; the TCRdb copy retains only in-frame clones and omits some. The repertoire holds 39,000 or so clones, around nine tenths seen once, with roughly 21% in the top ten. From germline, CDR1 is MNHEY and CDR2 SVGAGI. CDR3 length: 14 residues. V was clipped by 5 bases and J by 0 bases, with 10 bases between them. The chain employs TRBV6-5 and TRBJ1-1; D ambiguous. Sequencing used CD4+ or CD8+ T cells sorted from blood, obtained in a trial of the OX40 agonist ivuxolimab. The receptor was derived from an adult with an advanced solid tumor such as melanoma, head and neck, liver or kidney cancer. The CDR3 spells CASSEYGVNTEAFF. Here the CDR3 DNA reads TGTGCCAGCAGTGAGTACGGGGTGAACACTGAAGCTTTCTTT.